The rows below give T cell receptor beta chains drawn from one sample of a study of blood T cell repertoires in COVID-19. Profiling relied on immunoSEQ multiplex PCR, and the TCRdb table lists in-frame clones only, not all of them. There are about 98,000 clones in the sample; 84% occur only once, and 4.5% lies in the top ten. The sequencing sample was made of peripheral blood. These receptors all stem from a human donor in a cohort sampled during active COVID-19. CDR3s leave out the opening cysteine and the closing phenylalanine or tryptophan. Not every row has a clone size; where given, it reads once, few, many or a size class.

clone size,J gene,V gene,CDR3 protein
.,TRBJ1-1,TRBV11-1,ASSSGTLMNTEAF
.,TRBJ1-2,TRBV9,ASSDRTGYDGYT
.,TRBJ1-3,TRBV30,AWSVERSGNTIY
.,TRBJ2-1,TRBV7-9,ASSLVEGTGDEQF
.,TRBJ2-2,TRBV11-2,ASSLRGQGGTGELF
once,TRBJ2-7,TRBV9,ASSPNRGPAYEQY
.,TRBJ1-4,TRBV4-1,ASSQGLPEHEKLF
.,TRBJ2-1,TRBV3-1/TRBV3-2,ASSQERGGFEQF
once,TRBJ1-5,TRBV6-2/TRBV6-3,ASSQRQVSNQPQH
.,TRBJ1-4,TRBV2,ASTGTGNEKLF
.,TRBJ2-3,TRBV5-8,ASSPALLPSTDTQY
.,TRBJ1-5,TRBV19,ASSITGGLQPQH
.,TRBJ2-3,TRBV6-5,ASSYSRYRVGDTQY
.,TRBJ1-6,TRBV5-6,ASSFGRDSPLH
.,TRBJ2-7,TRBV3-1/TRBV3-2,ASSQGPPGQGAEQY
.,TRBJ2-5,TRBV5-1,ASRLGGVSQETQY
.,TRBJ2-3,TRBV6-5,ASGGTSAGQDTQY
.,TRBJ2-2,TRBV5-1,ASSWTENTGELF
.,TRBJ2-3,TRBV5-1,ASSTTGLSSTDTQY
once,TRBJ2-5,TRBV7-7,ASSHGPQAGTQY
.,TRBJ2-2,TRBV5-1,ASSLAGSRGHRGAV
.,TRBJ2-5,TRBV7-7,ASSLGAGGHQETQY
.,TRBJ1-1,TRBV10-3,AISGVMNTEAF
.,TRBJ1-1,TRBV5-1,ASSPYRALNTEAF
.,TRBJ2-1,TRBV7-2,AQLRGGADNEQF
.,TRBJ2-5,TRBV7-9,ASSLDRAQTQY
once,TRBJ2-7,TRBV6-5,ASREDGYSYEQY
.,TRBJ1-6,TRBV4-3,ASSQDRRNSPLH
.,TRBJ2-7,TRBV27,ATRGGTGNTYEQY
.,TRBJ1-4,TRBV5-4,ASSPGGTGGNEKLF
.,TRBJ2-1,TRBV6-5,ASEERGSYNEQF
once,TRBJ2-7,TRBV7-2,ASSFTGIYEQY
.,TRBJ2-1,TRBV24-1,ATSDWSSGDNEQF
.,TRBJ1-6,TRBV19,ASSMRPNSPLH
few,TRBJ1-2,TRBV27,ASKAPGQGSGYT
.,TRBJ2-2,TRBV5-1,ASSLERAGGPGELF
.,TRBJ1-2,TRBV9,ASSVGYRGGDGYT
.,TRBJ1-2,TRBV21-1,ASSTTRGYGYT
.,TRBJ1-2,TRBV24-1,ATSATANYGYT
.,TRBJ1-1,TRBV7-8,ASSLGQLNTEAF
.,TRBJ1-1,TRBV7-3,ASSARDRGHTEAF
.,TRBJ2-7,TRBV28,ASSTLAGGNEQY
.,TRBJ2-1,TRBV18,ASSPLPPASGGAYNEQF
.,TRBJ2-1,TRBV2,ASSDSRDGEQF
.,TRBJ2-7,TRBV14,ASSLEQSLSYEQY
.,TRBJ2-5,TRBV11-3,ASSPWTGRPETQY
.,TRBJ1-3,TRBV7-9,ASSLAALQKDPSGNTIY
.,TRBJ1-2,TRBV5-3,ARSLDRAVRGYGYT
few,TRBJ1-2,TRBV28,ASSLVEGDYGYT
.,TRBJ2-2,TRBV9,ASSDRGALTGELF
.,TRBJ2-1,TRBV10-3,AISEGQAGSLNEQF
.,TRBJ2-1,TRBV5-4,ASSLPATNNEQF
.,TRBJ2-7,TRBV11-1,ASSARQGARNEQY
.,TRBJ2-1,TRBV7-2,ASSLDRGQGNEQF
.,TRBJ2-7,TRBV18,ASSPYPQGANEQY
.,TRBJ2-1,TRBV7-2,ASSLPFEGRGAEQF
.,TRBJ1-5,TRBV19,ASSTLDIKHQPQH
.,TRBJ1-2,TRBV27,ASKRTGLWSSGYT
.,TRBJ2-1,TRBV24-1,ATSVCWRGGFYEQF
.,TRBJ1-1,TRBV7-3,ASSPTWAKNTEAF